The T cell receptor (beta chain) under discussion was sequenced for a study of cytomegalovirus exposure and HLA in healthy donors. Findings of the study overall: From TCR beta sequences, most subjects' HLA-A and HLA-B alleles were reportedly predicted accurately. With later analysis, a missense DCLRE1C variant became linked to TCR beta V- and J-gene trimming. An analysis done earlier found most TCR beta V segments productive about 87% or about 30% of the time.

With regard to this clone: Antigen specificity is unknown.

Donors counted as nominally healthy when sampled, yet unrecorded immune exposures were likely. In the PCR, 60 Vbeta and 13 Jbeta primers were used. The table came from immunoSEQ multiplex PCR; TCRdb's copy has only in-frame clones and leaves some out. The sample consists of 140,000 or so clones, roughly 80% of them appearing once. Germline V gene sequence: CDR1 MDHEN, CDR2 SYDVKM. This CDR3 region has 17 residues. V lost 5 bases, J lost 0 bases, and 17 bases lay in between. The source is a woman in her 40s in good health and CMV-seropositive. Sequencing was done on a sample of PBMCs. V and J are TRBV28 and TRBJ1-5, with a tentative D call TRBD1 (6 bases). The CDR3 loop reads CASSPPQGTYSNQPQHF. The DNA for the CDR3 is TGTGCCAGCAGTCCCCCGCAGGGGACCTATAGCAATCAGCCCCAGCATTTT. The variable domain in full, with the rest retrieved from reference TRBV28 and TRBJ1-5, is DVKVTQSSRYLVKRTGEKVFLECVQDMDHENMFWYRQDPGLGLRLIYFSYDVKMKEKGDIPEGYSVSREKKERFSLILESASTNQTSMYLCASSPPQGTYSNQPQHFGDGTRLSIL.